This T cell receptor beta chain was obtained from a study of vaccination and CD4 T cells after COVID-19. Study-wide context: The cells in question were stimulated using overlapping spike peptides derived from SARS-CoV-2, HCoV-NL63, HCoV-OC43 and HCoV-229E.

With regard to this clonotype: The antigen is undetermined.

Study-wide findings and caveats: The appearance of a median about 88% of reactive clones in convalescent patients occurred only post-vaccination.

The study sequenced cultured CD4+ T cell DNA using the Oncomine TCR Beta short-read assay. In TCRdb, the PCR reads were re-called with MiXCR into one record per CDR3 protein. This sample carries around 11,000 distinct CDR3 sequences, roughly 40% of them seen once, and the ten largest clones take roughly 12%. Stated treatment: roughly 11-day PBMC culture with coronavirus spike peptide pools or control peptides (ViraFEST assay). After expanding antigen-specific T cells with peptide pools, ViraFEST sequenced their TCRs. Sequenced here: CD4+ T cells from blood, cultured in vitro, sampled after SARS-CoV-2 vaccination. The receptor comes from a human donor who had recovered from COVID-19.

CDR3 sequence: CASSFSPSYEQYF. The CDR3 nucleotides read TGTGCCAGCAGCTTTTCTCCTTCCTACGAGCAGTACTTC. The chain has TRBV11-2 and TRBJ2-7; D is unclear. Germline V gene data show CDR1 as SGHAT and CDR2 as FQNNGV. V was pared by 3 bases and J by 1 base, with 7 bases between. There are 13 residues in the CDR3.